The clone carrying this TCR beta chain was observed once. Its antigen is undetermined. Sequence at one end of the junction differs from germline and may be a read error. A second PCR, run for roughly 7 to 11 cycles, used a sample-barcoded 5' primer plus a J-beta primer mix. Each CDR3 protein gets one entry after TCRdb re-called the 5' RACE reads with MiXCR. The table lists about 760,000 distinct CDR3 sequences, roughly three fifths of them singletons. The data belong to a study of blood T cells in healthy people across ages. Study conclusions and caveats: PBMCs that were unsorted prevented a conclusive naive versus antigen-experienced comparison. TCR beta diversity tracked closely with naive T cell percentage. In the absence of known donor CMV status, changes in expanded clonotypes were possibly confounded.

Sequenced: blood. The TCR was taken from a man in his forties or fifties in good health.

DNA for the CDR3: TGTGCCAGCAGGTTAGATCTCGGGGCTCAAGAGACCCAGTACTTC. Its protein product is CASRLDLGAQETQYF. V is TRBV7-9 and J is TRBJ2-5; either TRBD1 or TRBD2 may supply D (5 bases each). Germline V gives CDR1 SEHNR, CDR2 FQNEAQ (reference sequence). This CDR3 comprises 15 residues.